The 10 T cell receptor beta chains in this list originate from one sample, sequenced in a study of regulatory T cells in long-lasting Graves disease. According to the study, TCR beta libraries were built with iRepertoire HTBI primers and CDR3-region Arm-PCR. TCRdb reanalysed the multiplex PCR reads using MiXCR and keeps one entry per CDR3 protein. This table holds about 460,000 distinct CDR3 sequences, approximately 15% found once. Indicated time point: newly diagnosed GD, antithyroid drugs for less than 3 months. Scientists built the TCR library using RNA that was extracted from PBMCs. These same data were also listed under a study on T cells in Graves' hyperthyroidism and ophthalmopathy.

The specimen was peripheral blood mononuclear cells (PBMCs), collected at new diagnosis, from a patient treated with antithyroid drugs. These TCRs come from a woman aged 50 to 65 with Graves disease.

This clonotype has a count of ten or more. V usage is TRBV11-2 and J usage is TRBJ2-1; D gene ambiguous. V lost 6 bases, J lost 0 bases, and 9 bases lay in between. The germline CDR1 and CDR2 sequences are SGHAT and FQNNGV. The CDR3 runs to 14 residues. CDR3 DNA sequence: TGTGCCAGCAGGCGATTCGACTCCTACAATGAGCAGTTCTTC. This sequence encodes CASRRFDSYNEQFF.

This clonotype appeared a few times. The chain employs TRBV24-1 and TRBJ2-3; no clear D gene. Germline loops: CDR1 KGHDR, CDR2 SFDVKD. The CDR3 is 13 amino acids. V was shortened by 9 bases and J by 2 bases, with 11 bases between the two germline ends. Here the CDR3 reads CATRSDSTDTQYF. CDR3 coding DNA: TGTGCCACCCGGAGCGATTCCACAGATACGCAGTATTTT.

In its sample, this clonotype was seen many times. V is TRBV5-1 and J is TRBJ2-3, with TRBD1 matching over 10 bases. The V segment lost 4 bases and the J segment 6 bases; nucleotides outside the gene matches: 5. The germline CDR1 and CDR2 sequences are SGHRS and YFSETQ. The CDR3 has 14 residues. The CDR3 sequence is CASSPGQGIDTQYF. The CDR3 bases are TGCGCCAGCAGCCCGGGACAGGGGATCGATACGCAGTATTTT.

This clonotype was observed many times. This chain connects TRBV11-2 to TRBJ2-5; TRBD1 or TRBD2 may be the D gene (5 bases each). The length of the CDR3 is 13 residues. CDR1 and CDR2 (germline): SGHAT, FQNNGV. V lost 2 bases, J lost 13 bases, and 17 bases lay in between. The CDR3 DNA follows: TGTGCCAGCAGCTTACCGGACTTCAGGGTTCGGTACTTC. It is translated as CASSLPDFRVRYF.

This clonotype occurred a few times. The V gene is TRBV20-1, the J gene TRBJ2-1, with unresolved D. The CDR3 loop spans 10 amino acids. Germline loops: CDR1 DFQATT, CDR2 SNEGSKA (reference sequence). Trimming took off 3 bases at V and 5 bases at J, with 2 bases between the two ends. The DNA for the CDR3 is TGCAGTGCTAGTGACAATGAGCAGTTCTTC. It specifies CSASDNEQFF.

The chain has TRBV3-1 and TRBJ2-1, with 11 bases that match TRBD2. The V gene's germline CDR1 is LGHDT and CDR2 YNNKEL (reference sequence). V lost 4 bases to trimming and J lost 8 bases; unmatched junction nucleotides: 7. There are 15 residues in the CDR3. CDR3 sequence reads: CASSPTSGVYYEQFF. CDR3 in DNA: TGTGCCAGCAGCCCGACTAGCGGGGTTTACTATGAGCAGTTCTTC.

This clonotype was observed a few times. This chain links TRBV4-2 with TRBJ2-5, with 9 bases aligning to TRBD1. The CDR3 is made up of 16 amino acids. Germline values: CDR1 LGHNA, CDR2 YNFKEQ. V dropped 5 bases and J dropped 3; count of bases not matched to a gene: 10. The CDR3 reads CASSAYRGPKKETQYF. DNA of the CDR3: TGTGCCAGCAGCGCCTACAGGGGGCCGAAGAAAGAGACCCAGTACTTC.

The rearrangement uses TRBV5-1 and TRBJ2-6; D possibly uses TRBD1 or TRBD2 (6 bases each). The CDR3 is made up of 15 amino acids. V lost 4 bases and J 3 bases, leaving 11 bases between the germline ends. Germline CDR1 and CDR2: SGHRS and YFSETQ. The CDR3 region is CASSARGGGANVLTF. The DNA of the CDR3 is TGCGCCAGCAGCGCCAGGGGAGGTGGGGCCAACGTCCTGACTTTC.

This clonotype was detected ten times or more. The genes are TRBV20-1 and TRBJ2-1, with TRBD2 identical over 12 bases. J lost 8 bases, V lost 5 bases, and 4 bases had no gene match. The CDR3 runs to 13 residues. Germline lookup yields CDR1 DFQATT and CDR2 SNEGSKA (reference sequence). CDR3 nucleotide sequence: TGCAGTGCTCAGACTAGCGGGAGCTATGAGCAGTTCTTC. This codes for CSAQTSGSYEQFF.

This clonotype has a count of ten or more. The gene calls are TRBV3-1 and TRBJ1-1, with 7 bases lining up with TRBD1. Per germline, CDR1 LGHDT and CDR2 YNNKEL (reference sequence). V gave up 8 bases and J gave up 5 bases; unmatched junction bases: 8. This CDR3 has 13 amino acids. The CDR3 reads CASGPQGDTEAFF. The CDR3 bases are TGTGCCAGCGGCCCCCAGGGGGATACTGAAGCTTTCTTT.